This T cell receptor (beta chain) is drawn from a study of T cells in localized non-small cell lung cancer. Study findings and constraints: Exceeding tumor, uninvolved adjacent lung had the highest T cell clonality.

A note on this clone: The antigen is not known.

The data were produced by immunoSEQ multiplex PCR, yet TCRdb's version contains in-frame clones alone and is incomplete. The repertoire holds over 20,000 clones, with 80% to 95% as singletons. Trimming removed 2 bases from V and 2 bases from J, with 6 bases in between. Germline V gene lookup returns CDR1 SGHNT and CDR2 YENEEA. There are 13 residues in the CDR3. This sequence originates from a man between 40 and 75 years old with stage III squamous cell lung carcinoma. The chain uses TRBV11-3 and TRBJ1-1, with D unclear. The sequencing used peripheral blood, collected before any cancer treatment. CDR3 DNA sequence: TGTGCCAGCAGCTTACCAGGCAACACTGAAGCTTTCTTT. Translating gives CASSLPGNTEAFF.